Listed here is a single T cell receptor (beta chain). Ten or more counts support this clonotype. The antigen it binds to is not known. No quality values exist for individual bases; no much larger clone is one base distant. The data were taken from a study of read filtering for tumor transcriptome and immune sequencing (dated by TCRdb to between 2020 and 2021). With respect to the entire study: The cohort consisted of 17 to 20 male and approximately 15 female patients, with a mean age of 65.9 years and an age range of roughly 45 to 80. By revised international staging, fewer than ten patients were R-ISS I, under 20 were R-ISS II and over five were R-ISS III. After DNase treatment, whole-transcriptome libraries were prepared using the TruSeq RNA Access Library Prep Kit. TCR-region mapped reads per sample ranged from about 4.05 to 11 million with IR-seq versus only about 85 to 1273 with RNA-seq. Using the same bone marrow samples, the study compared TCR repertoires obtained by targeted immune repertoire sequencing with those obtained by bulk whole-transcriptome sequencing. A main aim was a read-filtering strategy for immune repertoire data, specifically whether clonotypes supported by a single read should be removed.

Beyond this particular receptor, the publication reports: The correlation between IR-seq and RNA-seq shared clonotype proportions was increased by removal of single-read clonotypes. The sorted CD138-negative fraction was a mixed bone marrow immune population, not purified T cells. In IR-seq, single-read clonotypes were approximately 80% of clonotypes but 3% to 4.5% of total reads; in RNA-seq they were over 65% of clonotypes and approximately 40% of reads. Compared with RNA-seq, IR-seq captured clonotypes at much higher depth and more reliably, and a smaller IR-seq throughput was enough to identify most shared clonotypes.

Bone marrow was sampled from every patient at the time of active disease. Ficoll-Hypaque density gradient centrifugation was used to isolate the bone marrow mononuclear cells. Myeloma plasma cells were removed and CD138-negative cells were obtained by negative selection following labeling with CD138 magnetic microbeads on a MACS separator. The purity of the isolated cells was checked by flow cytometry with CD138 antibodies on an Attune NxT. TRIzol reagent was used to extract total RNA, which was then quantified with a NanoDrop spectrophotometer. Paired RNA-seq and IR-seq were performed on each patient's CD138-negative bone marrow sample. TCR libraries were constructed from about 400 ng RNA using the Immunoverse kit, and molecular barcoded adaptors covering alpha/delta and beta/gamma chains were employed. TCR library preparation used the same RNA that went into transcriptome sequencing. An Illumina HiSeq 4000 with 2 x 150 cycles was used to sequence the TCR libraries. The paper's processing steps were these. MiXCR aligned TCR reads to human V, D, J and C references and assembled the aligned reads into CDR3 clonotypes, with quality filtering and error correction included. The tcR package in R was used for analysis of clonotype counts and gene usage diversity. For inspection of raw mapping reads, RNA-seq reads were mapped by STAR aligner version 2.5.3a onto GRCh37 of the human genome. To test the effect of sequencing depth on detected clonotypes, IR-seq fastq files were randomly downsampled using Seqtk 1.3. The public reads were reanalyzed by TCRdb: fastp trimming at Q25, MiXCR alignment, in-frame beta chains only. Each CDR3 protein appears once, grouped with its most common genes and DNA. V and J calls and clone size were set by TCRdb, not the authors. The sample profile shows tens of thousands of distinct CDR3 sequences; around 15% of them were found once. More than 60% of the sample is in the top ten clones.

CDR1 and CDR2 are drawn from the germline V gene: SQVTM, ANQGSEA. The CDR3 starts with the cysteine, ends with the phenylalanine, and has 14 residues. CDR3 DNA is the only sequence kept; it has 42 bases, read in frame from the first base. The germline ends are 13 bases apart after V is trimmed by 2 bases and J by 5 bases. The TCR comes from a donor aged 40 or over with multiple myeloma. The sample consisted of a population of CD138-negative cells sorted from bone marrow. In the paper's terms, the cell subset or site label means: bone marrow mononuclear cells depleted of CD138+ plasma/myeloma cells by negative magnetic selection. The chain couples TRBV29-1 to TRBJ2-1; TRBD2 is possibly the D segment (5 matching bases). The nucleotides are TGCAGCGTTGAACCCTACTCGAGGGACAATGAGCAGTTCTTC. Translated, this is CSVEPYSRDNEQFF.